This TCR beta chain was recovered during a study of shared clonotypes between healthy human individuals. The study's findings and limits: Few donors restricted represented genetic and exposure-history diversity.

The authors ran the assay at deep level. Assay used: immunoSEQ multiplex PCR; TCRdb lists only in-frame clones, some missing. The table lists over a million clones, about 77% of them singletons, with nearly 1.5% in the top ten. The CDR3 is made up of 15 amino acids. Germline V gives CDR1 SEHNR, CDR2 FQNEAQ (reference sequence). Comments on this clone: What it recognizes is unknown. The germline gene is not matched at one end of the junction; a read error may be the cause.

Donors comprised healthy HIV-negative adults lacking recent acute infections or vaccinations. A CD45RA-negative memory subset and a CD45RA+ naive subset were separated from the CD4+ cells. The receptor comes from a young man in good health. Material: memory CD4+ T cells sorted from blood. Subset: CD45RA-negative fraction. V usage is TRBV7-9 and J usage is TRBJ2-5, with TRBD1 identical over 9 bases. This CDR3 is CAGSLIGQGLETQYF. In DNA form, the CDR3 reads TGTGCCGGCAGCTTAATTGGACAGGGGCTGGAGACCCAGTACTTC.